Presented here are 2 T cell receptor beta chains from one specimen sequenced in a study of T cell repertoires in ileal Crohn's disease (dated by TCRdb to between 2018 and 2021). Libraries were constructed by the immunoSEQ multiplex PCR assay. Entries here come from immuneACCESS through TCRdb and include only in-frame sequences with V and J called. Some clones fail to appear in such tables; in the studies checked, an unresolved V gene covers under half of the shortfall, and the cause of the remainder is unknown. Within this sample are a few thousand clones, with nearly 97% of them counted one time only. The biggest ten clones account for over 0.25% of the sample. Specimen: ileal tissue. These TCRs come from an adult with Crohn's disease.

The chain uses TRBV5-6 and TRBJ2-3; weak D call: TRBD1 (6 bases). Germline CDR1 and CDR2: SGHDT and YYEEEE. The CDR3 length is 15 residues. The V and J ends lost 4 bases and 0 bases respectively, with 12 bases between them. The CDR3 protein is CASSRKQGSTDTQYF. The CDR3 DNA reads TGTGCCAGCAGCCGAAAACAGGGAAGCACAGATACGCAGTATTTT.

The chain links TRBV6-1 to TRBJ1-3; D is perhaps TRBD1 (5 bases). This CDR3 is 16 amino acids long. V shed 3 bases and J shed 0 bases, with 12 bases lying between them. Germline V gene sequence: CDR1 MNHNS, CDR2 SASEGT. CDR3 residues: CASSDPRTGSGNTIYF. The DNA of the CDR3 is TGTGCCAGCAGTGACCCAAGAACAGGCTCTGGAAACACCATATATTTT.